The 24 T cell receptor beta chains presented below share a single source sample, sequenced in a study of T-cell memory formation after mild COVID-19 (TCRdb year 2021). Library method: 5' RACE. TCRdb names Illumina NovaSeq 6000 as the instrument used. TCRdb trimmed public reads at Q25 via fastp, called clones via MiXCR and kept in-frame beta chains. All rows with the same CDR3 protein become a single entry with the most common DNA and genes. Present in this sample are approximately 250,000 distinct CDR3 sequences, roughly 14% of which were seen just once. The ten largest clones take up 2% to 2.5% of the sample. The sample taken for sequencing was PBMCs or a T cell subset sorted from them (not recorded which). These receptors were obtained from an adult woman who had mild COVID-19 (a few samples of this study predate the infection). The sample titles of this study are shuffled in the database, so cell type and time point are left out; the donor was told from shared clones.

This clonotype was seen only a few times. This sequence joins TRBV5-6 and TRBJ1-2, with D uncertain. The CDR3 spans 15 residues. The V and J ends lost 0 bases and 4 bases respectively, with 13 bases between them. CDR1 and CDR2 (germline): SGHDT, YYEEEE. The CDR3 here is CASSLETRLPYGYTF. CDR3 bases: TGTGCCAGCAGCTTGGAGACTCGGCTACCCTATGGCTACACCTTC.

The rearrangement links TRBV5-4 to TRBJ1-1; 10 bases map to TRBD1. The CDR3 length is 16 residues. CDR1 is SGHNT, CDR2 YYREEE, per germline (reference sequence). V lost 0 bases, J lost 2 bases, and 4 bases stayed unmatched. The CDR3 sequence is CASSLGQGAFNTEAFF. CDR3 bases: TGTGCCAGCAGCTTGGGACAGGGGGCTTTTAACACTGAAGCTTTCTTT.

The chain uses TRBV18 and TRBJ2-7; maybe TRBD1 (5 bases). The germline V gene has CDR1 KGHSH and CDR2 LQKENI. Trimming left V 4 bases short and J 6 bases short, with 13 bases between. The CDR3 has 13 amino acids. The CDR3 DNA reads as TGTGCCAGCTCACTCGACAGTATCTCCGAGCAGTACTTC. Amino acid sequence: CASSLDSISEQYF.

The chain recombines TRBV12-5 with TRBJ1-1; D uncertain. CDR1 and CDR2 from the germline V gene are LGHNT and FRNRAP. Deletions cut 4 bases from V and 6 bases from J, with 15 bases between. There are 14 residues in the CDR3. The CDR3 sequence: CASGSRRWSPEAFF. The DNA of the CDR3 is TGTGCTAGTGGTTCGAGACGATGGAGCCCTGAAGCTTTCTTT.

This clonotype was counted a few times. V and J are TRBV7-2 and TRBJ1-2, with TRBD1 matching over 9 bases. The CDR3 sequence is 14 residues long. Germline assignment: CDR1 SGHTA and CDR2 FQGNSA. V dropped 4 bases and J dropped 8; count of bases not matched to a gene: 8. The CDR3 protein is CASSSMDRGRGYTF. The DNA for the CDR3 is TGTGCCAGCAGCTCAATGGACAGGGGTCGCGGCTACACCTTC.

The chain has TRBV12-3 or TRBV12-4 and TRBJ1-5; D remains ambiguous. The CDR3 has 13 residues. Trimming stripped 3 bases from V and 1 base from J, with 4 bases between. Here the CDR3 DNA reads TGTGCCAGCAGTTTTAACAGCAATCAGCCCCAGCATTTT. This encodes CASSFNSNQPQHF.

This clonotype was picked up many times. This rearrangement joins TRBV29-1 to TRBJ1-1, with D perhaps matching TRBD1 (6 bases). CDR1 and CDR2 (germline): SQVTM, ANQGSEA. V was clipped by 7 bases and J by 0 bases, with 12 bases between them. This CDR3 spans 13 amino acids. The CDR3 sequence is CSGTGHLNTEAFF. DNA of the CDR3: TGCAGCGGGACGGGACACTTGAACACTGAAGCTTTCTTT.

The chain is built from TRBV12-3 or TRBV12-4 and TRBJ2-3; D perhaps matches TRBD2 (7 bases). Trimming left V 6 bases short and J 4 bases short, with 17 bases between. This CDR3 has 15 residues. CDR3 nucleotide sequence: TGTGCCAGCAGCCATACGGGGGGCGTCGCAGATACGCAGTATTTT. Translated: CASSHTGGVADTQYF.

The V and J genes are TRBV6-2 or TRBV6-3 and TRBJ2-7; 7 bases align to TRBD2. Losses at the gene ends were 5 bases for V and 3 bases for J; bases not matched to a gene: 7. Germline assignment: CDR1 MNHEY and CDR2 SVGEGT. The CDR3 loop spans 14 amino acids. The CDR3 nucleotides are TGTGCCAGCAGTCTCACTAGCGTCTACTACGAGCAGTACTTC. This gives the protein CASSLTSVYYEQYF.

This clonotype was counted a few times. The V call is TRBV6-1, the J call TRBJ1-5, with 10 bases matching TRBD1. The V segment lost 7 bases and the J segment 1 base; nucleotides outside the gene matches: 4. Germline CDR1 and CDR2: MNHNS and SASEGT. The CDR3 runs to 15 residues. This CDR3 reads CASTRDRGSNQPQHF. CDR3 nucleotides: TGTGCCAGCACTAGGGACAGGGGAAGCAATCAGCCCCAGCATTTT.

This clonotype was recorded a few times. The gene calls are TRBV4-3 and TRBJ1-1, with TRBD1 as a possible D gene (5 bases). V was cut by 0 bases and J by 6 bases, with 20 bases left in between. Germline CDR1 LGHNA, CDR2 YSLEER. There are 17 residues in the CDR3. As DNA, the CDR3 is TGCGCCAGCAGCCAAGATGTAAGGGCGAGGGGAAAGGCTGAAGCTTTCTTT. Translated, it gives CASSQDVRARGKAEAFF.

This clonotype was observed a handful of times. The chain joins TRBV20-1 to TRBJ1-2; D ambiguous. V shed 7 bases and J shed 2 bases, with 8 bases lying between them. Germline CDR1 and CDR2: DFQATT and SNEGSKA (reference sequence). The CDR3 runs 11 residues. CDR3 sequence reads: CSGVNNYGYTF. CDR3 in DNA: TGCAGTGGGGTCAACAACTATGGCTACACCTTC.

The V call is TRBV7-9, the J call TRBJ1-1; possibly TRBD1 for D (6 bases). CDR3 length equals 15 residues. The V gene's germline CDR1 is SEHNR and CDR2 FQNEAQ (reference sequence). Trimming removed 5 bases at V and 1 base at J, with 14 bases between. The CDR3 nucleotides are TGTGCCAGCAGCACCAGAGGACAGTCGAACACTGAAGCTTTCTTT. This encodes CASSTRGQSNTEAFF.

This clonotype was counted between two and nine times. This chain links TRBV30 with TRBJ1-1; D is uncertain. The length of the CDR3 is 13 residues. V lost 1 base and J lost 0, with 6 bases in between. Germline CDR1 is GTSNPN and CDR2 is SVGIG (reference sequence). This chain's CDR3 is CAWSAQLNTEAFF. CDR3 nucleotides: TGTGCCTGGAGTGCGCAGTTGAACACTGAAGCTTTCTTT.

This chain links TRBV6-5 with TRBJ1-5; D unresolved. CDR1 and CDR2 from the germline V gene are MNHEY and SVGAGI. The CDR3 is made up of 13 amino acids. The V end was cut by 6 bases, the J end by 6 bases, with 12 bases between. The CDR3 spells CASRSQPAQPQHF. As DNA, the CDR3 is TGTGCCAGCAGATCTCAGCCAGCTCAGCCCCAGCATTTT.

This clonotype has just one count. V usage is TRBV18 and J usage is TRBJ2-3; D gene ambiguous. Between the trimmed V and J ends, which lost 0 bases and 4 bases, there was a span of 11 bases. CDR1 and CDR2 from the germline V gene are KGHSH and LQKENI. The CDR3 is 15 residues long. In DNA form, the CDR3 reads TGTGCCAGCTCACCACCGGATTTGGTGTCAGATACGCAGTATTTT. Amino acids: CASSPPDLVSDTQYF.

The chain links TRBV2 to TRBJ1-6, with D possibly being TRBD1 (6 bases). This CDR3 is built from 15 residues. The V end lost 6 bases, the J end lost 0 bases, and 9 bases lay between the germline ends. CDR1 is SNHLY and CDR2 is FYNNEI in the germline V gene. The CDR3 DNA follows: TGTGCCAGCAGGGGCAGGGGCTCCTATAATTCACCCCTCCACTTT. Translating it yields CASRGRGSYNSPLHF.

This clonotype was seen more than once but under ten times. The V gene is TRBV29-1, the J gene TRBJ1-2; D is unclear. Germline V lookup: CDR1 SQVTM, CDR2 ANQGSEA. V shed 7 bases and J shed 8 bases, with 14 bases lying between them. The CDR3 is 11 residues long. The CDR3 protein is CSATYNRGYTF. CDR3 coding DNA: TGCAGCGCCACCTATAACCGAGGCTACACCTTC.

The chain recombines TRBV4-1 with TRBJ2-7, with D possibly TRBD1 on 5 matching bases. The ends were cut back, 8 bases at V and 1 base at J, with 15 bases in the middle. Per germline, CDR1 MGHRA and CDR2 YSYEKL. The CDR3 contains 14 residues. The CDR3 region is CASHPPGKSYEQYF. CDR3 coding DNA: TGCGCCAGCCACCCCCCAGGGAAGTCCTACGAGCAGTACTTC.

The V call is TRBV12-3 or TRBV12-4, the J call TRBJ1-1; D unresolved. The CDR3 runs 14 residues. V was clipped by 3 bases and J by 1 base, with 9 bases between them. The CDR3 loop is CASSLRQQNTEAFF. The CDR3 DNA reads TGTGCCAGCAGTTTGAGGCAGCAGAACACTGAAGCTTTCTTT.

In its sample, this clonotype was seen many times. The genes are TRBV12-3 or TRBV12-4 and TRBJ1-1; maybe TRBD1 (5 bases). The V end lost 1 base, the J end lost 1 base, and 7 bases lay between the germline ends. The CDR3 contains 14 residues. The CDR3 bases are TGTGCCAGCAGTTTAGGGGGCTCGAACACTGAAGCTTTCTTT. It is translated as CASSLGGSNTEAFF.

This clonotype was seen more than once but under ten times. The chain combines TRBV5-1 with TRBJ2-2, with a possible D match to TRBD2 (6 bases). V was trimmed by 0 bases and J by 0 bases, leaving 9 bases between them. Germline CDR1 and CDR2: SGHRS and YFSETQ. This CDR3 is built from 16 residues. This CDR3 is CASSLVTGANTGELFF. The CDR3 nucleotides read TGCGCCAGCAGCTTGGTTACGGGGGCGAACACCGGGGAGCTGTTTTTT.

The rearrangement links TRBV5-5 to TRBJ1-5; 11 bases agree with TRBD1. The germline CDR1 and CDR2 sequences are SGHKS and YYEKEE (reference sequence). V shed 3 bases and J 5 bases; nucleotides not matched to a gene: 4. The CDR3 consists of 15 residues. The CDR3 is CASSSRDRGYQPQHF. CDR3 sequence (DNA): TGTGCCAGCAGCTCACGGGACAGGGGGTATCAGCCCCAGCATTTT.

This clonotype was seen only a few times. This chain joins TRBV12-3 or TRBV12-4 and TRBJ1-2; a weak D match, TRBD1 (6 bases). The CDR3 sequence is 16 residues long. Trimming shortened V by 4 bases and J by 4 bases, and 19 bases separated the two germline ends. The CDR3 DNA reads TGTGCCAGCAGTTACGTGAGATCGGGGGCAGGCTATGGCTACACCTTC. The encoded protein is CASSYVRSGAGYGYTF.